The present T cell receptor (beta chain) was sequenced within a study of OX40 agonist ivuxolimab in advanced cancers. Across the whole study: Every 2 weeks, patients got intravenous ivuxolimab at one of six dose levels (0.01-10 mg/kg). It was permissible to have had prior anti-PD-1, anti-PD-L1 or anti-CTLA-4 therapy, and over 35% had some.

Clones were read by immunoSEQ multiplex PCR, and TCRdb kept only the in-frame ones, dropping some. The sample shows 75,000 to 95,000 clones, about 91% of them seen only once. As to this clone: Antigen specificity is unknown.

General study results and limits: Fewer expanded clones were found on average in CD4+ than in CD8+ T cells. The authors also found low normalized T-cell clonal expansion in some nonresponders.

This CDR3 contains 17 residues. Trimming left V 4 bases short and J 2 bases short, with 19 bases between. Germline V gene sequence: CDR1 SGHTS, CDR2 YDEGEE. This clonotype originated in an adult with an advanced solid tumor such as melanoma, head and neck, liver or kidney cancer. The chain couples TRBV5-8 to TRBJ2-1; D gene ambiguous. This sample comprised CD4+ or CD8+ T cells sorted from blood, obtained in a trial of the OX40 agonist ivuxolimab. The CDR3: CASSAQVLAAPYNEQFF. CDR3 DNA: TGTGCCAGCAGCGCGCAGGTTTTGGCAGCCCCCTACAATGAGCAGTTCTTC.